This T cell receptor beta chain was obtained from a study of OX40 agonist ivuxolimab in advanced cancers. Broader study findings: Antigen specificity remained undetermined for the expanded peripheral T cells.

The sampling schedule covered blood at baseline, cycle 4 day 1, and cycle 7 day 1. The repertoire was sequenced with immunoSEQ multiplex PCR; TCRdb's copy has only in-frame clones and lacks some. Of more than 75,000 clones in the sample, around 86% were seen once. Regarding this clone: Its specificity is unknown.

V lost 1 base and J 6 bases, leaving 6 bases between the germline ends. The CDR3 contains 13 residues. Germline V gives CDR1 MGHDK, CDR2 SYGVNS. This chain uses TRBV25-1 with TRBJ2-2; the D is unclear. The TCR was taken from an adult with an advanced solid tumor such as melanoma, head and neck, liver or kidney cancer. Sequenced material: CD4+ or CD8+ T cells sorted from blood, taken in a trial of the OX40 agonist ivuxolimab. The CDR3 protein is CASSESWAGELFF. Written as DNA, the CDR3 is TGTGCCAGCAGTGAATCCTGGGCCGGGGAGCTGTTTTTT.